This T cell receptor beta chain was captured by sequencing in a study of lymphopenia after photon versus proton radiotherapy. In regard to this clone: What it recognizes is unknown.

Findings and limits, study-wide: Post-nadir TCR diversity decline inversely tracked overall survival among those who died.

Clones were read by immunoSEQ multiplex PCR, and TCRdb kept only the in-frame ones, dropping some. The sample shows tens of thousands of clones, more than 70% of them seen only once. CDR3 length: 13 amino acids. Germline V lookup: CDR1 SGHRS, CDR2 YFSETQ. Trimming removed 0 bases from V and 4 bases from J, with 6 bases in between. The rearrangement links TRBV5-1 to TRBJ2-3; maybe TRBD1 (6 bases). The sequence derives from a man in his sixties with pancreatic cancer. The source material was peripheral blood, sampled from a patient treated with proton-based radiotherapy. This CDR3 reads CASSLEGADTQYF. CDR3 coding DNA: TGCGCCAGCAGCTTGGAGGGGGCAGATACGCAGTATTTT.